The entry that follows covers one T cell receptor (beta chain) sequence. Original methodology: Amplified reference gene primers provided the basis for estimating nucleated cell counts. This table comes from immunoSEQ multiplex PCR, and its TCRdb copy is limited to in-frame clones, with some not included. V and J calls plus clone size are reproduced from that table; the DNA served to infer D and trimming. The sample holds some 77,000 clones, 70% to 85% seen once. The CDR3 has 14 amino acids. Germline V gene data show CDR1 as SGHRS and CDR2 as YFSETQ. Trimming cost V 2 bases and J 2 bases; bases outside gene matches: 2. These data belong to a study of blood T cell repertoires in COVID-19. Overall study: There were acute and convalescent COVID-19 samples, and they came from the United States, Italy and Spain. The analysed material was cDNA or gDNA that came from T cells, B-cell-depleted T cells, or PBMCs.

The sequenced material came from peripheral blood. This rearrangement joins TRBV5-1 to TRBJ2-7; 9 nucleotides line up with TRBD1. This clonotype originated in a man between 65 and 85 years old with acute or convalescent COVID-19. The CDR3 spells CASSFGQGPYEQYF. The CDR3 nucleotides are TGCGCCAGCAGCTTCGGACAGGGGCCCTACGAGCAGTACTTC.